Listed below are T cell receptor beta chains from one sample, sequenced in a study of blood T cell repertoires in COVID-19. TCRdb's table, derived via immunoSEQ multiplex PCR, lists solely in-frame clones and lacks some. The sample holds about 260,000 clones, approximately 83% seen once. Sequenced sample: peripheral blood. These receptors came from a woman in her forties or fifties who had recovered from COVID-19. Each CDR3 is given with its conserved first and last residue. A D gene is named only where the DNA matches it firmly. Not all rows give a size; the values are once, few, many and, for expanded clones, a class.

v_gene: TRBV28; j_gene: TRBJ1-5; abundance: once; d_gene: -; CDR3aa: CASSLYSRNQPQHF; CDR3nt: TGTGCCAGCAGTTTATACAGCCGAAATCAGCCCCAGCATTTT
v_gene: TRBV7-2; j_gene: TRBJ2-2; abundance: -; d_gene: -; CDR3aa: CASSLGTPLNTGELFF; CDR3nt: TGTGCCAGCAGCTTGGGGACTCCGCTTAACACCGGGGAGCTGTTTTTT
v_gene: TRBV6-7; j_gene: TRBJ2-5; abundance: -; d_gene: -; CDR3aa: CASSFPQGSEQETQYF; CDR3nt: TGTGCCAGCAGCTTTCCACAGGGTAGTGAACAAGAGACCCAGTACTTC
v_gene: TRBV7-8; j_gene: TRBJ1-5; abundance: once; d_gene: -; CDR3aa: CASSLGGGGNQPQHF; CDR3nt: TGTGCCAGCAGCTTAGGGGGGGGAGGCAATCAGCCCCAGCATTTT
v_gene: TRBV27; j_gene: TRBJ2-1; abundance: -; d_gene: TRBD2; CDR3aa: CASSQGQREWGEQFF; CDR3nt: TGTGCCAGCAGTCAAGGCCAGCGGGAGTGGGGTGAGCAGTTCTTC
v_gene: TRBV19; j_gene: TRBJ1-3; abundance: -; d_gene: -; CDR3aa: CASSVPGKKPGNTIYF; CDR3nt: TGTGCCAGTAGTGTACCCGGGAAAAAGCCTGGAAACACCATATATTTT
v_gene: TRBV4-3; j_gene: TRBJ1-3; abundance: -; d_gene: -; CDR3aa: CASSQGSWTASGNTIYF; CDR3nt: TGCGCCAGCAGCCAAGGGTCCTGGACAGCCTCTGGAAACACCATATATTTT
v_gene: TRBV3-1/TRBV3-2; j_gene: TRBJ2-7; abundance: -; d_gene: -; CDR3aa: CASSPGAGATYEQYF; CDR3nt: TGTGCCAGCAGCCCCGGGGCAGGGGCGACCTACGAGCAGTACTTC
v_gene: TRBV28; j_gene: TRBJ2-7; abundance: -; d_gene: -; CDR3aa: CASTLRGPQYF; CDR3nt: TGTGCCAGCACCCTGCGAGGGCCGCAGTACTTC
v_gene: TRBV19; j_gene: TRBJ2-2; abundance: -; d_gene: -; CDR3aa: CASRIAGQTGELFF; CDR3nt: TGTGCCAGCAGAATAGCGGGACAGACCGGGGAGCTGTTTTTT
v_gene: TRBV6-6; j_gene: TRBJ2-5; abundance: once; d_gene: -; CDR3aa: CASSYSGWEATQYF; CDR3nt: TGTGCCAGCAGTTACTCCGGATGGGAGGCGACCCAGTACTTC
v_gene: TRBV5-1; j_gene: TRBJ2-1; abundance: -; d_gene: TRBD2; CDR3aa: CASSTGTSVYNEQFF; CDR3nt: TGCGCCAGCAGCACCGGGACTAGCGTTTACAATGAGCAGTTCTTC
v_gene: TRBV7-3; j_gene: TRBJ2-3; abundance: -; d_gene: TRBD2; CDR3aa: CASSLWIGREQDTQYF; CDR3nt: TGTGCCAGCAGCTTATGGATCGGGAGGGAGCAGGATACGCAGTATTTT
v_gene: TRBV19; j_gene: TRBJ1-2; abundance: -; d_gene: TRBD1; CDR3aa: CASRGTGNFYGYTF; CDR3nt: TGTGCCAGTAGAGGGACAGGGAATTTCTATGGCTACACCTTC
v_gene: TRBV6-2/TRBV6-3; j_gene: TRBJ2-2; abundance: -; d_gene: -; CDR3aa: CASSYSGSGELFF; CDR3nt: TGTGCCAGCAGTTATTCAGGTTCCGGGGAGCTGTTTTTT
v_gene: TRBV7-3; j_gene: TRBJ2-3; abundance: -; d_gene: TRBD2; CDR3aa: CASSSSGTSDTQYF; CDR3nt: TGTGCCAGCAGCTCATCCGGGACTAGTGATACGCAGTATTTT
v_gene: TRBV12-3/TRBV12-4; j_gene: TRBJ1-2; abundance: -; d_gene: -; CDR3aa: CASSFGGVDGYTF; CDR3nt: TGTGCCAGCAGTTTTGGGGGCGTCGATGGCTACACCTTC
v_gene: TRBV2; j_gene: TRBJ2-2; abundance: -; d_gene: -; CDR3aa: CASTGSGGELFF; CDR3nt: TGTGCCAGCACCGGAAGCGGCGGGGAGCTGTTTTTT
v_gene: TRBV23-1; j_gene: TRBJ1-1; abundance: -; d_gene: -; CDR3aa: CASSQSQGRPNTEAFF; CDR3nt: TGCGCCAGCAGTCAATCACAGGGCAGACCGAACACTGAAGCTTTCTTT
v_gene: TRBV6-6; j_gene: TRBJ2-1; abundance: few; d_gene: -; CDR3aa: CASTMGANEQFF; CDR3nt: TGTGCCAGCACTATGGGAGCGAATGAGCAGTTCTTC
v_gene: TRBV10-2; j_gene: TRBJ2-1; abundance: -; d_gene: -; CDR3aa: CATHVDGTQYNEQFF; CDR3nt: TGCGCCACCCACGTAGACGGGACTCAGTACAATGAGCAGTTCTTC
v_gene: TRBV13; j_gene: TRBJ2-5; abundance: -; d_gene: TRBD1; CDR3aa: CASSLQARTGGETQYF; CDR3nt: TGTGCCAGCAGCCTCCAGGCTCGGACAGGGGGGGAGACCCAGTACTTC
v_gene: TRBV5-1; j_gene: TRBJ2-3; abundance: -; d_gene: TRBD2; CDR3aa: CASSRTSGGAFDTQYF; CDR3nt: TGCGCCAGCAGCAGGACTAGCGGGGGGGCTTTCGATACGCAGTATTTT
v_gene: TRBV19; j_gene: TRBJ2-3; abundance: few; d_gene: TRBD2; CDR3aa: CASQIAGGTDTQYF; CDR3nt: TGTGCCAGCCAGATAGCGGGAGGGACAGATACGCAGTATTTT
v_gene: TRBV4-2; j_gene: TRBJ2-7; abundance: -; d_gene: TRBD1; CDR3aa: CASSQEGYGTVFSYEQYF; CDR3nt: TGTGCCAGCAGCCAAGAGGGGTATGGGACAGTATTCTCCTACGAGCAGTACTTC
v_gene: TRBV19; j_gene: TRBJ2-6; abundance: -; d_gene: -; CDR3aa: CASKQGDSAGANVLTF; CDR3nt: TGTGCCAGTAAGCAGGGGGACTCGGCTGGGGCCAACGTCCTGACTTTC
v_gene: TRBV7-2; j_gene: TRBJ2-5; abundance: -; d_gene: -; CDR3aa: CASSHRGSQETQYF; CDR3nt: TGTGCCAGCAGCCACCGGGGGTCTCAAGAGACCCAGTACTTC
v_gene: TRBV7-9; j_gene: TRBJ1-2; abundance: -; d_gene: TRBD1; CDR3aa: CASSLSRTGVTSDHLSYTF; CDR3nt: TGTGCCAGCAGCTTATCCAGGACAGGGGTCACGAGCGACCATCTTAGCTACACCTTC
v_gene: TRBV5-1; j_gene: TRBJ2-5; abundance: -; d_gene: TRBD2; CDR3aa: CASSSPGLAGGIGFRETQYF; CDR3nt: TGCGCCAGCAGCTCGCCAGGACTAGCGGGGGGGATTGGTTTTCGGGAGACCCAGTACTTC
v_gene: TRBV3-1/TRBV3-2; j_gene: TRBJ2-5; abundance: once; d_gene: -; CDR3aa: CASSPPSVLETQYF; CDR3nt: TGTGCCAGCAGCCCACCTAGCGTCCTGGAGACCCAGTACTTC
v_gene: TRBV11-2; j_gene: TRBJ2-5; abundance: -; d_gene: TRBD2; CDR3aa: CASSLDLTSGWQKTQYF; CDR3nt: TGTGCCAGCAGCTTAGATCTTACTAGCGGGTGGCAAAAGACCCAGTACTTC
v_gene: TRBV7-2; j_gene: TRBJ2-3; abundance: -; d_gene: -; CDR3aa: CASSSTGKDTQYF; CDR3nt: TGTGCCAGCAGCTCTACAGGGAAAGATACGCAGTATTTT
v_gene: TRBV29-1; j_gene: TRBJ2-5; abundance: -; d_gene: -; CDR3aa: CSVDKLVGETQYF; CDR3nt: TGCAGCGTTGATAAGCTAGTAGGCGAGACCCAGTACTTC
v_gene: TRBV19; j_gene: TRBJ1-4; abundance: -; d_gene: -; CDR3aa: CASSIDRLTKLFF; CDR3nt: TGTGCCAGTAGTATAGACAGGTTAACGAAACTGTTTTTT
v_gene: TRBV28; j_gene: TRBJ1-2; abundance: -; d_gene: -; CDR3aa: CASSLVGPYGYTF; CDR3nt: TGTGCCAGCAGTTTGGTGGGGCCCTATGGCTACACCTTC
v_gene: TRBV5-1; j_gene: TRBJ2-5; abundance: -; d_gene: -; CDR3aa: CASSRGSADEETQYF; CDR3nt: TGCGCCAGCAGCAGGGGGTCAGCAGACGAGGAGACCCAGTACTTC
v_gene: TRBV3-1/TRBV3-2; j_gene: TRBJ2-1; abundance: -; d_gene: -; CDR3aa: CASSQGGGAGSYNEQFF; CDR3nt: TGTGCCAGCAGCCAGGGGGGGGGCGCGGGTTCCTACAATGAGCAGTTCTTC
v_gene: TRBV19; j_gene: TRBJ1-5; abundance: -; d_gene: -; CDR3aa: CASSIKVGGSKNQPQHF; CDR3nt: TGTGCCAGTAGTATAAAAGTAGGGGGATCGAAAAATCAGCCCCAGCATTTT
v_gene: TRBV5-4; j_gene: TRBJ2-1; abundance: -; d_gene: TRBD2; CDR3aa: CASSVTSGSYNEQFF; CDR3nt: TGTGCCAGCAGCGTTACTAGCGGTTCCTACAATGAGCAGTTCTTC
v_gene: TRBV29-1; j_gene: TRBJ2-1; abundance: -; d_gene: -; CDR3aa: CSVVANPYNEQFF; CDR3nt: TGCAGCGTTGTAGCGAACCCCTACAATGAGCAGTTCTTC
v_gene: TRBV5-4; j_gene: TRBJ2-1; abundance: once; d_gene: -; CDR3aa: CASRNGPRSAGAYNEQFF; CDR3nt: TGTGCCAGCAGAAATGGACCCCGCTCAGCAGGGGCCTACAATGAGCAGTTCTTC
v_gene: TRBV10-3; j_gene: TRBJ1-2; abundance: -; d_gene: -; CDR3aa: CATKEGAGGYTF; CDR3nt: TGTGCCACCAAGGAAGGGGCTGGGGGCTACACCTTC
v_gene: TRBV28; j_gene: TRBJ2-1; abundance: -; d_gene: TRBD2; CDR3aa: CASNQGTSGGKQFF; CDR3nt: TGTGCCAGCAACCAGGGGACTAGCGGGGGTAAGCAGTTCTTC
v_gene: TRBV27; j_gene: TRBJ2-7; abundance: -; d_gene: TRBD2; CDR3aa: CASSSRQTSGGPAYEQYF; CDR3nt: TGTGCCAGCAGTTCCCGCCAGACTAGCGGGGGCCCCGCCTACGAGCAGTACTTC
v_gene: TRBV2; j_gene: TRBJ1-5; abundance: -; d_gene: TRBD1; CDR3aa: CASRGDSLRWPQHF; CDR3nt: TGTGCCAGCAGGGGGGACAGCTTAAGGTGGCCCCAGCATTTT
v_gene: TRBV27; j_gene: TRBJ1-2; abundance: few; d_gene: TRBD1; CDR3aa: CASSQQGARGYTF; CDR3nt: TGTGCCAGCAGTCAACAGGGGGCGCGGGGCTACACCTTC
v_gene: TRBV2; j_gene: TRBJ2-7; abundance: -; d_gene: TRBD2; CDR3aa: CASRTSGRYEQYF; CDR3nt: TGTGCCAGCCGGACTAGCGGGAGATACGAGCAGTACTTC
v_gene: TRBV27; j_gene: TRBJ1-4; abundance: few; d_gene: -; CDR3aa: CASSLQGGEKLFF; CDR3nt: TGTGCCAGCAGTTTACAGGGTGGGGAAAAACTGTTTTTT
v_gene: TRBV28; j_gene: TRBJ1-1; abundance: -; d_gene: -; CDR3aa: CASSLMRNTEAFF; CDR3nt: TGTGCCAGCAGTCTCATGCGGAACACTGAAGCTTTCTTT
v_gene: TRBV7-3; j_gene: TRBJ2-3; abundance: -; d_gene: TRBD2; CDR3aa: CASSTQNLAAQYF; CDR3nt: TGTGCCAGCAGCACCCAAAACCTAGCGGCGCAGTATTTT
v_gene: TRBV7-2; j_gene: TRBJ1-1; abundance: -; d_gene: -; CDR3aa: CASRARASVGNTEAFF; CDR3nt: TGTGCCAGCAGGGCGCGGGCATCTGTGGGGAACACTGAAGCTTTCTTT
v_gene: TRBV6-6; j_gene: TRBJ1-2; abundance: -; d_gene: -; CDR3aa: CASSNPQGPYGYTF; CDR3nt: TGTGCCAGCAGTAATCCCCAGGGTCCCTATGGCTACACCTTC
v_gene: TRBV2; j_gene: TRBJ1-5; abundance: -; d_gene: -; CDR3aa: CASSEYRSSNQPQHF; CDR3nt: TGTGCCAGCAGTGAATACAGGAGTTCTAATCAGCCCCAGCATTTT
v_gene: TRBV7-2; j_gene: TRBJ1-2; abundance: -; d_gene: TRBD1; CDR3aa: CASSSRTGVYGYTF; CDR3nt: TGTGCCAGCAGCTCACGGACAGGGGTCTATGGCTACACCTTC
v_gene: TRBV9; j_gene: TRBJ2-1; abundance: -; d_gene: TRBD1; CDR3aa: CASSPKYSGTGLNEQFF; CDR3nt: TGTGCCAGCAGCCCAAAGTATTCCGGGACAGGGTTGAATGAGCAGTTCTTC
v_gene: TRBV9; j_gene: TRBJ2-7; abundance: -; d_gene: TRBD1; CDR3aa: CASSYGTGNTYEQYF; CDR3nt: TGTGCCAGCAGCTACGGGACAGGCAACACCTACGAGCAGTACTTC
v_gene: TRBV4-2; j_gene: TRBJ2-1; abundance: -; d_gene: TRBD1; CDR3aa: CASSQGQDRGFF; CDR3nt: TGTGCCAGCAGCCAAGGGCAGGACAGGGGATTCTTC
v_gene: TRBV30; j_gene: TRBJ1-2; abundance: -; d_gene: -; CDR3aa: CAWSVWANYGYTF; CDR3nt: TGTGCCTGGAGTGTATGGGCAAACTATGGCTACACCTTC